These 6 T cell receptor beta chains share one sample of origin, sequenced in a study of cytomegalovirus exposure and HLA in healthy donors. Sequenced by immunoSEQ multiplex PCR; TCRdb stores in-frame clones only, minus some. The sample consists of approximately 280,000 clones, roughly 90% of them appearing once. Sequenced input: PBMCs. The receptors derive from a woman between 18 and 29 years old in good health and CMV-seronegative.

The rearrangement uses TRBV28 and TRBJ2-3, with D maybe TRBD1 (6 bases). Germline assignment: CDR1 MDHEN and CDR2 SYDVKM. V was clipped by 5 bases and J by 2 bases, with 11 bases between them. The CDR3 length is 14 residues. Written as DNA, the CDR3 is TGTGCCAGCAGTACCGGGACAACCACAGATACGCAGTATTTT. Residues: CASSTGTTTDTQYF.

The CDR3 nucleotides read TGCGCCAGACAAAAGGGACTAGCGGGAGTCTTATCAGATACGCAGTATTTT. Amino acids: CARQKGLAGVLSDTQYF. The rearrangement joins TRBV5-1 to TRBJ2-3; 14 positions agree with TRBD2. With V trimmed by 8 bases and J by 4 bases, 12 bases remained unmatched. Germline CDR1 SGHRS, CDR2 YFSETQ. This CDR3 has 17 residues.

The rearrangement uses TRBV6-5 and TRBJ2-2; 7 bases fit TRBD1. The CDR3 loop spans 15 amino acids. In germline, CDR1 is MNHEY, CDR2 SVGAGI. V dropped 2 bases and J dropped 7; count of bases not matched to a gene: 7. The CDR3 spells CASSYAGGVGGELFF. The CDR3 region has the DNA TGTGCCAGCAGTTACGCAGGGGGAGTTGGCGGGGAGCTGTTTTTT.

This chain connects TRBV27 to TRBJ1-1, with D maybe TRBD1 (5 bases). V was shortened by 5 bases and J by 1 base, with 14 bases between the two germline ends. Germline-derived CDR1 and CDR2 are MNHEY and SMNVEV (reference sequence). This CDR3 has 15 residues. CDR3 amino acids: CASSTKGARNTEAFF. As DNA, the CDR3 is TGTGCCAGCAGTACAAAAGGGGCGCGGAACACTGAAGCTTTCTTT.

V and J are TRBV28 and TRBJ2-5; 9 bases are shared with TRBD1. This CDR3 spans 14 amino acids. The trim removed 4 bases at V and 5 bases at J, leaving 5 bases unmatched. Germline CDR1 and CDR2: MDHEN and SYDVKM. CDR3 loop: CASSSGQGWETQYF. CDR3 nucleotides: TGTGCCAGCAGTTCGGGACAGGGATGGGAGACCCAGTACTTC. The complete variable domain, with remaining parts taken from reference TRBV28 and TRBJ2-5, reads DVKVTQSSRYLVKRTGEKVFLECVQDMDHENMFWYRQDPGLGLRLIYFSYDVKMKEKGDIPEGYSVSREKKERFSLILESASTNQTSMYLCASSSGQGWETQYFGPGTRLLVL.

The J gene is TRBJ1-1, the V gene TRBV28, with D perhaps TRBD1 (6 bases). Germline CDR1 is MDHEN and CDR2 is SYDVKM. CDR3 length equals 14 residues. The V gene lost 6 bases and the J gene lost 7 bases, with 18 bases spanning the gap. The CDR3 loop is CASSPTTNRDEAFF. CDR3 nucleotide sequence: TGTGCCAGCAGCCCTACGACCAACAGGGATGAAGCTTTCTTT.